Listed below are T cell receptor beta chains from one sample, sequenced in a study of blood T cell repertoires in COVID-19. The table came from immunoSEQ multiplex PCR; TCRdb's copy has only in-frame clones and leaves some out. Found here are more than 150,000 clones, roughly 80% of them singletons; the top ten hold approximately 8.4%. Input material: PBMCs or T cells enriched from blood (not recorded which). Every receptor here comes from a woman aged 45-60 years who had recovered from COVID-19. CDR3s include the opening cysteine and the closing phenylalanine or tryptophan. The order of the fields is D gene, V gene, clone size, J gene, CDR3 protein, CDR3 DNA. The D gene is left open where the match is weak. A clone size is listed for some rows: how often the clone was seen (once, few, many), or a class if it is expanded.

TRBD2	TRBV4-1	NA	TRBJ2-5	CASSVIAGAYQETQYF	TGCGCCAGCAGCGTCATAGCGGGGGCGTACCAAGAGACCCAGTACTTC
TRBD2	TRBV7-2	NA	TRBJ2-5	CASKTSGGAVETQYF	TGTGCCAGCAAGACTAGCGGGGGGGCCGTGGAGACCCAGTACTTC
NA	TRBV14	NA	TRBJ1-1	CASSPYRDGTEAFF	TGTGCCAGCAGCCCATACAGGGATGGCACTGAAGCTTTCTTT
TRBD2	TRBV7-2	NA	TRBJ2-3	CASSPTSGRPDTQYF	TGTGCCAGCAGCCCAACTAGCGGTCGCCCAGATACGCAGTATTTT
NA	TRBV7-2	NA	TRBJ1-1	CASSFGGRNTEAFF	TGTGCCAGCAGCTTTGGGGGGAGGAACACTGAAGCTTTCTTT
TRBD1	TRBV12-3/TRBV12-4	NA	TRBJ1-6	CASRTGANSPLHF	TGTGCCAGCAGGACAGGGGCTAATTCACCCCTCCACTTT
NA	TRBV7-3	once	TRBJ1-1	CASSPGTTGRAEAFF	TGTGCCAGCAGCCCCGGAACGACAGGAAGAGCTGAAGCTTTCTTT
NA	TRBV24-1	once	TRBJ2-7	CATSDSRVSYEQYF	TGTGCCACCAGTGACAGCCGGGTATCCTACGAGCAGTACTTC
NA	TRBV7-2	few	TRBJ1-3	CASRKGRESTIYF	TGTGCCAGCAGGAAGGGAAGGGAGTCAACCATATATTTT
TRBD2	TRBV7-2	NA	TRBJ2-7	CASSPSGIEQYF	TGTGCCAGCAGCCCTAGCGGGATTGAGCAGTACTTC
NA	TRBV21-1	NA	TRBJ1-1	CASSKGPWDKLNTEAFF	TGTGCCAGCAGCAAAGGCCCGTGGGACAAACTCAACACTGAAGCTTTCTTT
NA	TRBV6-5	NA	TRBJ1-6	CASSSGGSNSPLHF	TGTGCCAGCAGTTCCGGGGGGAGTAATTCACCCCTCCACTTT
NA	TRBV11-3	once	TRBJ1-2	CASSLVTGRGYTF	TGTGCCAGCAGCTTAGTTACAGGGCGCGGCTACACCTTC
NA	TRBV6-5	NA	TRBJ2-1	CASSFAGISYNEQFF	TGTGCCAGCAGCTTTGCGGGGATCTCCTACAATGAGCAGTTCTTC
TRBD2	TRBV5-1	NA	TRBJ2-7	CASSLTSASSYEQYF	TGCGCCAGCAGCCTCACTAGCGCGAGCTCCTACGAGCAGTACTTC
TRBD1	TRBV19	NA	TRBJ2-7	CAREVGTGGWEQYF	TGTGCCAGAGAAGTGGGGACAGGGGGTTGGGAGCAGTACTTC
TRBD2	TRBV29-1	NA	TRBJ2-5	CSVGLANQETQYF	TGCAGCGTTGGACTAGCGAACCAAGAGACCCAGTACTTC
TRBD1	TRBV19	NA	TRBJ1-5	CASRGQGTVGSNQPQHF	TGTGCCAGTAGGGGACAGGGAACGGTGGGGAGCAATCAGCCCCAGCATTTT
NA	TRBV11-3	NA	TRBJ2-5	CASSLGGTQETQYF	TGTGCCAGCAGCTTAGGAGGGACACAAGAGACCCAGTACTTC
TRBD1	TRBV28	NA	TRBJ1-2	CATKGGRGGYTF	TGTGCCACAAAAGGGGGCAGGGGAGGCTACACCTTC
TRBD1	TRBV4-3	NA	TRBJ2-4	CASSVGQGTWGNIQYF	TGCGCCAGCAGCGTTGGACAGGGGACATGGGGAAACATTCAGTACTTC
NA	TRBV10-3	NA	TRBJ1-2	CAISESQGYGYTF	TGTGCCATCAGTGAGAGTCAGGGGTATGGCTACACCTTC
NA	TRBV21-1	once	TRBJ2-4	CASSLIRGLKDKNIQYF	TGTGCCAGCAGCTTGATCAGGGGGTTAAAGGACAAAAACATTCAGTACTTC
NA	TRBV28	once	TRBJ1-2	CASRDSFLNYGYTF	TGTGCCAGCAGGGACTCCTTCCTTAACTATGGCTACACCTTC
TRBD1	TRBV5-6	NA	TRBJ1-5	CASSATGTGTYQPQHF	TGTGCCAGCAGCGCGACCGGGACAGGGACATATCAGCCCCAGCATTTT
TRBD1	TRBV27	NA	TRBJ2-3	CASSLLGTGSLGTDTQYF	TGTGCCAGCAGTCTTCTCGGGACAGGGTCATTGGGCACAGATACGCAGTATTTT
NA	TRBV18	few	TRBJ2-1	CASSHRVGLRNEQFF	TGTGCCAGCTCCCACAGGGTAGGGCTTCGGAATGAGCAGTTCTTC
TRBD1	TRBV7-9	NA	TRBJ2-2	CASSPGTGATGELFF	TGTGCCAGCAGCCCCGGGACAGGGGCAACCGGGGAGCTGTTTTTT
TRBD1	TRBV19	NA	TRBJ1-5	CASRGTGDNQPQHF	TGTGCCAGTCGTGGGACAGGGGACAATCAGCCCCAGCATTTT
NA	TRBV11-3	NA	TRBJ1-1	CASSYYRDTEAFF	TGTGCCAGCAGTTATTACAGGGACACTGAAGCTTTCTTT
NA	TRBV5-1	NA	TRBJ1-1	CASSLVGGLNTEAFF	TGCGCCAGCAGCTTGGTGGGGGGGCTGAACACTGAAGCTTTCTTT
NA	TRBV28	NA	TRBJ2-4	CASNTHTTGRKNIQYF	TGTGCCAGCAATACACATACGACGGGTCGGAAAAACATTCAGTACTTC
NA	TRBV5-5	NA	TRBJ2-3	CASSSTDTQYF	TGTGCCAGCAGCTCTACAGATACGCAGTATTTT
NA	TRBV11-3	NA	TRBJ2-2	CASSRNTGELFF	TGTGCCAGCAGCCGGAACACCGGGGAGCTGTTTTTT
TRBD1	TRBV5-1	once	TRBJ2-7	CASSFGQGVNEQYF	TGCGCCAGCAGCTTCGGGCAGGGGGTGAACGAGCAGTACTTC
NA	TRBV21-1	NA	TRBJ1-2	CASSKFGGKSF	TGTGCCAGCAGCAAGTTCGGGGGGAAATCCTTC
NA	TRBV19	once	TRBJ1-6	CASSISGSYNSPLHF	TGTGCCAGTAGTATATCCGGGTCTTATAATTCACCCCTCCACTTT
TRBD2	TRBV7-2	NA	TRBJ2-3	CASSLSPTSGSTDTQYF	TGTGCCAGCAGCTTAAGTCCCACTAGCGGTAGCACAGATACGCAGTATTTT
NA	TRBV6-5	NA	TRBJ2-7	CASRTDRSALALKYF	TGTGCCAGCAGAACCGACAGATCAGCCCTCGCACTTAAGTACTTC
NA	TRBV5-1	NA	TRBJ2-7	CASSFDRSSYEQYF	TGCGCCAGCAGCTTCGACAGGAGCTCCTACGAGCAGTACTTC